The 32 T cell receptor beta chains below were found in one sample sequenced in a study of blood T cell repertoires in COVID-19. The repertoire was sequenced with immunoSEQ multiplex PCR; TCRdb's copy has only in-frame clones and lacks some. The table lists about 260,000 clones, around four fifths of them singletons. The sequencing input was PBMCs or T cells enriched from blood (not recorded which). These receptors all stem from a man aged 25-40 years with acute COVID-19.

The V and J genes are TRBV19 and TRBJ2-1; tentative D call: TRBD2 (6 bases). The V gene lost 3 bases and the J gene lost 0 bases, with 9 bases spanning the gap. The CDR3 extends over 15 amino acids. CDR1 is LNHDA, CDR2 SQIVND, per germline (reference sequence). The CDR3 bases are TGTGCCAGTAGTATGGGACTCAGCTCCTACAATGAGCAGTTCTTC. This translates into CASSMGLSSYNEQFF.

This clone came up once. This rearrangement joins TRBV14 to TRBJ1-4; 10 bases line up with TRBD1. In germline, CDR1 is SGHDN, CDR2 FVKESK. The CDR3 length is 15 residues. V lost 3 bases to trimming and J lost 7 bases; unmatched junction nucleotides: 5. The CDR3 DNA reads as TGTGCCAGCAGCCAGAGGACAGGGGGGATTGAAAAACTGTTTTTT. This encodes CASSQRTGGIEKLFF.

This chain uses TRBV24-1 with TRBJ2-6; TRBD1 might be the D (6 bases). Trimming shortened V by 6 bases and J by 3 bases, and 11 bases separated the two germline ends. The germline CDR1 and CDR2 sequences are KGHDR and SFDVKD. This CDR3 comprises 15 residues. The CDR3 here is CATSPTGSGANVLTF. For the CDR3, the DNA is TGTGCCACCAGTCCTACAGGGAGTGGGGCCAACGTCCTGACTTTC.

The CDR3 nucleotides read TGCAGCGCTCCCCAAACTAGCACAGATACGCAGTATTTT. This codes for CSAPQTSTDTQYF. The chain is built from TRBV29-1 and TRBJ2-3, with D hard to call. This CDR3 spans 13 amino acids. Germline lookup yields CDR1 SQVTM and CDR2 ANQGSEA. Trimming cost V 7 bases and J 0 bases, with 11 bases left between them.

The chain carries TRBV5-6 and TRBJ2-1; D possibly corresponds to TRBD1 (6 bases). The CDR3 contains 14 residues. Germline V gene lookup returns CDR1 SGHDT and CDR2 YYEEEE. V was pared by 0 bases and J by 4 bases, with 8 bases between. The DNA for the CDR3 is TGTGCCAGCAGCTTGGGGACAGCATACAATGAGCAGTTCTTC. This sequence encodes CASSLGTAYNEQFF.

This clone was seen at least ten times. V gene TRBV19 combines with J gene TRBJ1-2; the match to TRBD1 covers 7 bases. Germline CDR1 reads LNHDA; CDR2 reads SQIVND (reference sequence). CDR3 length equals 16 residues. V dropped 6 bases and J dropped 7; count of bases not matched to a gene: 17. The CDR3 coding sequence is TGTGCCAGTAGAAATACCGGGACAGCCGACCGTGGTGGCTACACCTTC. Translating it yields CASRNTGTADRGGYTF.

CDR3 nucleotide sequence: TGCGCCAGCAGCTTGGATGGGACAGGTAAAAACGCTGGCTACACCTTC. Its translation: CASSLDGTGKNAGYTF. The J gene is TRBJ1-2, the V gene TRBV5-1, with TRBD1 matching over 8 bases. CDR3 length: 16 residues. The V gene's germline CDR1 is SGHRS and CDR2 YFSETQ. The junction had 11 bases not matched to a gene; V was cut back by 0 bases and J by 7 bases.

This clone was observed many times. This specimen includes other DNA sequences encoding the same CDR3. The chain carries TRBV28 and TRBJ1-2, with TRBD1 matching 7 bases. After removal of 5 bases from V and 4 bases from J, the junction contained 7 bases not matched to a gene. This CDR3 has 14 residues. Germline V gives CDR1 MDHEN, CDR2 SYDVKM. CDR3 loop: CASSRQGVSYGYTF. In DNA, the CDR3 is TGTGCCAGCAGTCGACAGGGCGTAAGCTATGGCTACACCTTC.

The V call is TRBV29-1, the J call TRBJ2-3, with unresolved D. This CDR3 has 14 residues. Germline V gene lookup returns CDR1 SQVTM and CDR2 ANQGSEA. V lost 2 bases to trimming and J lost 0 bases, with 9 bases between them. The CDR3 nucleotides read TGCAGCGTTGAACACAGAACTAGCACAGATACGCAGTATTTT. Translated: CSVEHRTSTDTQYF.

This clone was observed once. The chain combines TRBV5-4 with TRBJ1-1; possible D gene TRBD1, 5 bases. The CDR3 runs 14 residues. The germline V and J ends were trimmed by 3 bases and 2 bases, with 11 bases remaining between them. CDR1 is SGHNT and CDR2 is YYREEE in the germline V gene (reference sequence). The CDR3 is CASSSRTPNTEAFF. The CDR3 nucleotides read TGTGCCAGCAGCTCCAGGACACCTAACACTGAAGCTTTCTTT.

This chain uses TRBV5-1 with TRBJ1-5, with 10 nucleotides matching TRBD1. V was pared by 4 bases and J by 2 bases, with 12 bases of the junction left unmatched. The CDR3 sequence is 18 residues long. Germline V lookup: CDR1 SGHRS, CDR2 YFSETQ. CDR3 nucleotide sequence: TGCGCCAGCAGCCCCGAACCTCCCGGGACAGGGGGCAATCAGCCCCAGCATTTT. Protein sequence: CASSPEPPGTGGNQPQHF.

The chain joins TRBV7-8 to TRBJ1-3, with D unresolved. CDR1 SGHVS and CDR2 FQNEAQ come from the germline V gene. V was clipped by 4 bases and J by 1 base, with 8 bases between them. The CDR3 has 14 residues. The CDR3 nucleotides read TGTGCCAGCAGCTCAACAAATTCTGGAAACACCATATATTTT. It codes for CASSSTNSGNTIYF.

This sequence joins TRBV5-6 and TRBJ1-5; no clear D gene. V dropped 1 base and J dropped 3 bases, with 8 bases sitting between them. Germline V lookup: CDR1 SGHDT, CDR2 YYEEEE. The CDR3 consists of 14 residues. The CDR3 is CASSLSGNNQPQHF. DNA for the CDR3: TGTGCCAGCAGCTTGTCCGGGAACAATCAGCCCCAGCATTTT.

The chain couples TRBV11-2 to TRBJ2-2; D call uncertain. This CDR3 spans 14 amino acids. Trimming removed 5 bases at V and 5 bases at J, with 12 bases between. The germline V gene has CDR1 SGHAT and CDR2 FQNNGV. The CDR3 sequence is CASSHPFGTGELFF. CDR3 coding DNA: TGTGCCAGCAGCCACCCATTCGGTACCGGGGAGCTGTTTTTT.

The rearrangement joins TRBV6-5 to TRBJ2-7; 12 bases line up with TRBD2. This CDR3 is 15 amino acids long. The germline gives CDR1 MNHEY, CDR2 SVGAGI. The trim removed 6 bases at V and 1 base at J, leaving 4 bases unmatched. CDR3 nucleotides: TGTGCCAGCAGATATACTAGCGGGGGGTCCTACGAGCAGTACGTC. Protein sequence: CASRYTSGGSYEQYV.

This clone has just one count. The chain is built from TRBV7-3 and TRBJ2-7; TRBD2 aligns across 7 bases. This CDR3 comprises 15 residues. Looked up from germline, CDR1 is SGHTA and CDR2 is FQGTGA. Trimming removed 3 bases from V and 4 bases from J; junction bases left unmatched: 9. The chain's CDR3 is CASSFDGRPPYEQYV. The CDR3 region has the DNA TGTGCCAGCAGCTTTGACGGGAGGCCTCCTTACGAGCAGTACGTC.

This sequence joins TRBV30 and TRBJ1-1; no clear D gene. CDR3 size: 13 residues. Trimming took 1 base from V and 1 from J, leaving 7 bases between them. Germline CDR1 reads GTSNPN; CDR2 reads SVGIG (reference sequence). The CDR3 DNA reads as TGTGCCTGGAGTGAACTCCGGAACACTGAAGCTTTCTTT. Translated: CAWSELRNTEAFF.

The gene calls are TRBV28 and TRBJ1-5; D may be TRBD1 (6 bases). Between the trimmed V and J ends, which lost 2 bases and 2 bases, there was a span of 10 bases. This CDR3 has 15 residues. CDR1 and CDR2 (germline): MDHEN, SYDVKM. The CDR3 region has the DNA TGTGCCAGCAGTTTAGAGGGGGGGGGCAATCAGCCCCAGCATTTT. Its translation: CASSLEGGGNQPQHF.

This clone was counted between two and nine times. This chain joins TRBV7-9 and TRBJ2-3; 7 nucleotides align to TRBD1. Germline values: CDR1 SEHNR, CDR2 FQNEAQ (reference sequence). CDR3 length: 15 amino acids. V was pared by 4 bases and J by 6 bases, with 10 bases of the junction left unmatched. The CDR3 DNA follows: TGTGCCAGCAGCTACGTCGAGGGGGCCCCGGATACGCAGTATTTT. This sequence encodes CASSYVEGAPDTQYF.

This sequence joins TRBV6-5 and TRBJ2-3; D not certain. The CDR3 extends over 14 amino acids. V was cut by 2 bases and J by 2 bases, with 8 bases left in between. Germline V lookup: CDR1 MNHEY, CDR2 SVGAGI. The chain's CDR3 is CASSYDRVTDTQYF. CDR3 sequence (DNA): TGTGCCAGCAGTTACGACCGGGTCACAGATACGCAGTATTTT.

The chain employs TRBV5-1 and TRBJ2-5, with D possibly matching TRBD1 (6 bases). Trimming removed 1 base from V and 3 bases from J, with 16 bases in between. The length of the CDR3 is 16 residues. Germline-derived CDR1 and CDR2 are SGHRS and YFSETQ. CDR3 sequence reads: CASSLTTGHKKETQYF. For the CDR3, the DNA is TGCGCCAGCAGCTTGACAACGGGACACAAGAAAGAGACCCAGTACTTC.

Worth noting for this clone: The junction shows a germline mismatch at one end, possibly a read error. The chain employs TRBV5-1 and TRBJ1-1, with D maybe TRBD1 (6 bases). Germline loops: CDR1 SGHRS, CDR2 YFSETQ. This CDR3 is 16 amino acids long. The CDR3 reads CASSLVSGVQNTEAFF. The CDR3 region has the DNA TGTGCCAGCAGCTTGGTTTCAGGGGTTCAGAACACTGAAGCTTTCTTT.

This clone was recorded a few times. The CDR3, as DNA: TGCAGCGGGCTCGTTACGAAGACCCAGTACTTC. Its translation is CSGLVTKTQYF. The chain links TRBV29-1 to TRBJ2-5; D gene uncertain. Germline V gene sequence: CDR1 SQVTM, CDR2 ANQGSEA. V dropped 7 bases and J dropped 6 bases, with 12 bases sitting between them. The CDR3 consists of 11 residues.

This clone has just one count. This chain joins TRBV7-8 and TRBJ1-4; a possible D gene is TRBD1 (5 bases). Deletions cut 5 bases from V and 3 bases from J, with 13 bases between. Germline V gene data show CDR1 as SGHVS and CDR2 as FQNEAQ. The length of the CDR3 is 15 residues. CDR3: CASSSSGTPNEKLFF. The CDR3 bases are TGTGCCAGCAGCAGTAGCGGGACCCCTAATGAAAAACTGTTTTTT.

The CDR3 sequence is CASSPAVREGNTIYF. The CDR3 coding sequence is TGTGCCAGCTCACCAGCCGTACGCGAAGGAAACACCATATATTTT. This chain uses TRBV18 with TRBJ1-3, with D unclear. Germline assignment: CDR1 KGHSH and CDR2 LQKENI. Trimming cost V 2 bases and J 4 bases, with 12 bases left between them. The CDR3 is 15 residues long.

The V call is TRBV28, the J call TRBJ1-4; 8 bases are shared with TRBD1. The junction had 4 bases not matched to a gene; V was cut back by 3 bases and J by 4 bases. This CDR3 contains 15 residues. CDR1 MDHEN and CDR2 SYDVKM come from the germline V gene. CDR3 amino acids: CASSFGTGLNEKLFF. CDR3 coding DNA: TGTGCCAGCAGTTTTGGGACAGGCCTTAATGAAAAACTGTTTTTT.

V is TRBV2 and J is TRBJ1-5; D is unresolved. The V gene's germline CDR1 is SNHLY and CDR2 FYNNEI. The CDR3 has 18 residues. The V and J ends lost 3 bases and 6 bases respectively, with 24 bases between them. The chain's CDR3 is CASSEVAGSFIASQPQHF. The CDR3 coding sequence is TGTGCCAGCAGTGAGGTAGCCGGGTCCTTTATAGCTAGTCAGCCCCAGCATTTT.

The rearrangement joins TRBV6-5 to TRBJ1-5; 7 bases fit TRBD1. CDR3 length: 16 residues. Germline CDR1 reads MNHEY; CDR2 reads SVGAGI. Trimming took 0 bases from V and 6 from J; bases not matched to a gene: 8. CDR3 amino acids: CASSYSGQGVAQPQHF. Here the CDR3 DNA reads TGTGCCAGCAGTTACTCAGGCCAGGGGGTTGCTCAGCCCCAGCATTTT.

The gene calls are TRBV7-9 and TRBJ1-3, with TRBD1 matching 7 bases. Germline V gives CDR1 SEHNR, CDR2 FQNEAQ (reference sequence). The V and J ends lost 1 base and 1 base, in that order; junction bases with no gene match: 1. The CDR3 contains 15 residues. The CDR3 coding sequence is TGTGCCAGCAGCTTAGACAGGGGTTCTGGAAACACCATATATTTT. Its protein is CASSLDRGSGNTIYF.

This clone came up a few times. One end of the junction does not line up with germline, which may come from a read error. The V gene is TRBV5-1, the J gene TRBJ2-2, with 7 positions matching TRBD1. This CDR3 spans 18 amino acids. CDR1 and CDR2 from the germline V gene are SGHRS and YFSETQ. The CDR3 loop is CASSTMRTGTVVSGELFF. The CDR3 coding sequence is TGTGCCAGCAGCACAATGAGGACCGGGACAGTTGTCTCCGGGGAGCTGTTTTTT.

J is TRBJ1-5 and V is TRBV7-9, with a possible D match to TRBD1 (6 bases). V was pared by 4 bases and J by 6 bases, with 7 bases between. CDR3 length: 12 residues. Looked up from germline, CDR1 is SEHNR and CDR2 is FQNEAQ (reference sequence). DNA of the CDR3: TGTGCCAGCAGCTCAGGGGTTCAGCCCCAGCATTTT. The encoded protein is CASSSGVQPQHF. The variable domain in full, with the rest retrieved from reference TRBV7-9 and TRBJ1-5, is DTGVSQNPRHKITKRGQNVTFRCDPISEHNRLYWYRQTLGQGPEFLTYFQNEAQLEKSRLLSDRFSAERPKGSFSTLEIQRTEQGDSAMYLCASSSGVQPQHFGDGTRLSIL.

The rearrangement links TRBV5-1 to TRBJ1-4; D is unclear. The germline V and J ends were trimmed by 3 bases and 2 bases, with 11 bases remaining between them. The CDR3 is 15 amino acids. Germline CDR1 SGHRS, CDR2 YFSETQ. CDR3 loop: CASSYYGVTNEKLFF. CDR3 DNA: TGCGCCAGCAGCTACTACGGGGTGACTAATGAAAAACTGTTTTTT.